This entry is about one T cell receptor beta chain. The CDR3 length is 14 residues. Looked up from germline, CDR1 is SQVTM and CDR2 is ANQGSEA. V was trimmed by 3 bases and J by 8 bases, leaving 19 bases between them. The data were obtained in a study of blood T cell repertoires in COVID-19. Looking at the study overall: Collection of acute and convalescent COVID-19 samples took place in the United States, Italy and Spain. T cells, B-cell-depleted T cells, or PBMCs supplied cDNA or gDNA.

Libraries were prepared by immunoSEQ multiplex PCR; TCRdb keeps only in-frame clonotypes and omits some of them. The sample lists approximately 350,000 clones, roughly four fifths occurring once. The study drew participants aged about 18 to 90 years from some 23 US areas. Clinical history as reported by participants underpinned cohort assignment. The chain carries TRBV29-1 and TRBJ1-2; maybe TRBD1 (5 bases). The clonotype comes from a woman between 50 and 59 years old who had recovered from COVID-19. Material for sequencing was PBMCs or T cells enriched from blood (not recorded which). CDR3 nucleotides: TGCAGCGTTGATCCACCGGGGGGGACTTGGGGCTACACCTTC. This encodes CSVDPPGGTWGYTF.